One and the same sample provided the 17 T cell receptor beta chains below, sequenced in a study of identical twins. A single record per CDR3 protein comes from TCRdb applying MiXCR to the 5' RACE reads. The data contain approximately 550,000 distinct CDR3 sequences, more than 20% of them singletons. The same sample was also studied in work on yellow fever vaccine responses in identical twins.

The sequenced sample was CD4+ T cells sorted from blood. The source is a woman aged 18-29 years in good health.

The chain links TRBV19 to TRBJ2-1, with 11 bases identical to TRBD2. The junction had 11 bases not matched to a gene; V was cut back by 6 bases and J by 1 base. CDR1 LNHDA and CDR2 SQIVND come from the germline V gene (reference sequence). The CDR3 is 18 residues long. CDR3 loop: CASSRPASGGMSYNEQFF. The DNA of the CDR3 is TGTGCCAGTAGCCGACCCGCTAGCGGGGGGATGTCCTACAATGAGCAGTTCTTC.

This clonotype was recorded a few times. The rearrangement links TRBV6-2 or TRBV6-3 to TRBJ2-7; 10 nucleotides agree with TRBD1. The CDR3 covers 13 residues. The junction had 3 bases not matched to a gene; V was cut back by 6 bases and J by 4 bases. Germline CDR1 and CDR2: MNHEY and SVGEGT. The CDR3 DNA reads TGTGCCAGCAGCGGGACAGGGGAATACGAGCAGTACGTC. This translates into CASSGTGEYEQYV.

The chain links TRBV5-1 to TRBJ1-2, with D tentatively TRBD1 (5 bases). The V gene lost 4 bases and the J gene lost 3 bases, with 22 bases spanning the gap. This CDR3 is 17 amino acids long. CDR1 and CDR2 (germline): SGHRS, YFSETQ. Here the CDR3 reads CASSPRGGFLNDYGYTF. The CDR3 DNA reads TGCGCCAGCAGCCCCCGGGGGGGGTTCCTGAATGACTATGGCTACACCTTC.

There are many counts of this clonotype. The chain is built from TRBV2 and TRBJ1-6; no firm D call. This CDR3 comprises 15 residues. Germline V gene lookup returns CDR1 SNHLY and CDR2 FYNNEI. Trimming removed 2 bases from V and 0 bases from J, with 5 bases in between. CDR3 DNA: TGTGCCAGCAGTGAACTGAGCTCCTATAATTCACCCCTCCACTTT. The encoded protein is CASSELSSYNSPLHF.

The J gene is TRBJ1-2, the V gene TRBV5-1; 7 nucleotides line up with TRBD1. With V trimmed by 4 bases and J by 0 bases, 6 bases remained unmatched. The germline CDR1 and CDR2 sequences are SGHRS and YFSETQ. CDR3 length equals 15 residues. As DNA, the CDR3 is TGCGCCAGCAGCACAGGGGACTTAACTAACTATGGCTACACCTTC. It encodes CASSTGDLTNYGYTF.

The chain joins TRBV7-8 to TRBJ2-7, with 8 bases aligning to TRBD1. The V gene's germline CDR1 is SGHVS and CDR2 FQNEAQ. The CDR3 is 14 amino acids. J lost 7 bases, V lost 5 bases, and 10 bases had no gene match. The CDR3 spells CASSPIRGLGEQYV. The CDR3 nucleotides read TGTGCCAGCAGCCCGATCAGGGGGCTAGGAGAGCAGTACGTC.

This clonotype was counted a few times. The chain combines TRBV5-4 with TRBJ2-7; 7 bases agree with TRBD2. Trimming at V came to 4 bases and at J to 7 bases, leaving 17 bases not matched to a gene. Germline loops: CDR1 SGHNT, CDR2 YYREEE (reference sequence). The CDR3 sequence is 16 residues long. As DNA, the CDR3 is TGTGCCAGCAGCCGTCAAGGACTAGTCGCCTCGAGAGAGCAGTACGTC. It translates to CASSRQGLVASREQYV.

This clonotype appeared a few times. The genes are TRBV12-1 and TRBJ2-1; the DNA was not used to check the table's D call, TRBD2. TRBV12-1 is a recognized pseudogene. The CDR3 contains 24 residues. CDR3 protein: CASSFSGAERESGEDTSSYNEQFF. The CDR3 region has the DNA TGTGCCAGCAGCTTTTCCGGTGCGGAGCGGGAGAGTGGTGAGGATACGAGCTCCTACAATGAGCAGTTCTTC.

V is TRBV14 and J is TRBJ2-2; 7 bases are shared with TRBD1. The CDR3 covers 15 residues. Germline assignment: CDR1 SGHDN and CDR2 FVKESK. V was pared by 1 base and J by 7 bases, with 6 bases of the junction left unmatched. CDR3 sequence (DNA): TGTGCCAGCAGCCAAGTTCGAGGGGGCCACGGGGAGCTGTTTTTT. Protein: CASSQVRGGHGELFF.

This clonotype was counted a few times. The V call is TRBV4-1, the J call TRBJ1-1; D might be TRBD1 (5 bases). The ends were cut back, 3 bases at V and 0 bases at J, with 11 bases in the middle. Per germline, CDR1 MGHRA and CDR2 YSYEKL. CDR3 length: 15 amino acids. The DNA for the CDR3 is TGCGCCAGCAGCCAGGTCAGGGAAGTGAACACTGAAGCTTTCTTT. This sequence encodes CASSQVREVNTEAFF.

This chain links TRBV5-1 with TRBJ1-2; D call uncertain. CDR1 and CDR2 (germline): SGHRS, YFSETQ. Trimming cost V 0 bases and J 7 bases, with 7 bases left between them. The CDR3 sequence is 12 residues long. The CDR3 DNA reads TGCGCCAGCAGCTTGGACCCAACTGGCTACACCTTC. It codes for CASSLDPTGYTF.

In its sample, this clonotype was seen a few times. The chain joins TRBV10-1 to TRBJ2-7; D is unclear. Germline V gene lookup returns CDR1 WNHNN and CDR2 SYGVQD (reference sequence). CDR3 length: 16 amino acids. V lost 6 bases and J 3 bases, leaving 21 bases between the germline ends. The CDR3 DNA sequence: TGCGCCAGCAGCGACCTGGTGGGTAACGCATTCTACGAGCAGTACGTC. Its translation is CASSDLVGNAFYEQYV.

This chain connects TRBV2 to TRBJ2-1; a weak D match, TRBD1 (5 bases). This CDR3 has 14 residues. The germline V gene has CDR1 SNHLY and CDR2 FYNNEI. Trimming took 5 bases from V and 5 from J, leaving 13 bases between them. The CDR3, as DNA: TGTGCCAGCAGTATACCGACAGACGACAATGAGCAGTTCTTC. Amino acid sequence: CASSIPTDDNEQFF.

This clonotype has more than one count but fewer than ten. The rearrangement joins TRBV3-1 to TRBJ1-1, with D possibly matching TRBD1 (6 bases). CDR1 and CDR2 (germline): LGHDT, YNNKEL (reference sequence). The CDR3 covers 15 residues. V was cut by 1 base and J by 1 base, with 10 bases left in between. The chain's CDR3 is CASSQAGASNTEAFF. The DNA of the CDR3 is TGTGCCAGCAGCCAAGCGGGGGCGTCGAACACTGAAGCTTTCTTT.

The rearrangement uses TRBV21-1 and TRBJ2-7; the table's D gene call, TRBD1, was not cross checked with the DNA. TRBV21-1 is tagged as a pseudogene. This CDR3 contains 17 residues. CDR3 DNA: TGTGCCAGCAGCAACTCGAGCGGGACAGCCTTCACCTACGAGCAGTACTTC. Its translation is CASSNSSGTAFTYEQYF.

This clonotype has just a few counts. V and J are TRBV6-5 and TRBJ2-1, with a tentative D call TRBD1 (6 bases). The CDR3 has 14 amino acids. Trimming removed 5 bases from V and 7 bases from J, with 15 bases in between. Germline V lookup: CDR1 MNHEY, CDR2 SVGAGI. The CDR3 bases are TGTGCCAGCAGTCTACGGACAGTTCCTAATGAGCAGTTCTTC. It yields the protein CASSLRTVPNEQFF.

This chain links TRBV12-3 or TRBV12-4 with TRBJ2-7, with 10 bases aligning to TRBD2. Germline trimming cut 4 bases from V and 1 base from J; bases unmatched to any gene: 7. The CDR3 contains 16 residues. CDR3: CASSWGSGRASYEQYF. In DNA form, the CDR3 reads TGTGCCAGCAGTTGGGGGAGCGGGAGGGCTTCCTACGAGCAGTACTTC.